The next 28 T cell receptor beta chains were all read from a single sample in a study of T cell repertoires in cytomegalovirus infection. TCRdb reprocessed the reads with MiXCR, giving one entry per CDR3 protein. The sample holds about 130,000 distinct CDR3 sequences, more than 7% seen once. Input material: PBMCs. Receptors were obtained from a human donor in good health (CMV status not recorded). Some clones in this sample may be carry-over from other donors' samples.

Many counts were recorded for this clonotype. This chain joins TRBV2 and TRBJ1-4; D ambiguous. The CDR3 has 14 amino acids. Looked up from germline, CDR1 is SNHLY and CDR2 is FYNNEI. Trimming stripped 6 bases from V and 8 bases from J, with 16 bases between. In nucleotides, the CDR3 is TGTGCCAGCAGACTTACCGGGGTAGGAGAAAAACTGTTTTTT. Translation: CASRLTGVGEKLFF.

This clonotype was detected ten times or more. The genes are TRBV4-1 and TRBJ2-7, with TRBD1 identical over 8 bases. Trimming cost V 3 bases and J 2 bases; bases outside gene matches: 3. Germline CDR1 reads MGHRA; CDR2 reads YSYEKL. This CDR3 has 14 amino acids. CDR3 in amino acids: CASSHGQGAYEQYF. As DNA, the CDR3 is TGCGCCAGCAGCCACGGACAGGGAGCCTACGAGCAGTACTTC.

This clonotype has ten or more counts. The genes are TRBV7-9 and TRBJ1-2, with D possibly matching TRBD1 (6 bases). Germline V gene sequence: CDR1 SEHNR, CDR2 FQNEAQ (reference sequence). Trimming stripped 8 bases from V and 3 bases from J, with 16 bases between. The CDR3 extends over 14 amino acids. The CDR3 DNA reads TGTGCCAGCGCAAGCGGGGGCGCAGACTATGGCTACACCTTC. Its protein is CASASGGADYGYTF. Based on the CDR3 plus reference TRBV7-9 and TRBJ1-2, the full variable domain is DTGVSQNPRHKITKRGQNVTFRCDPISEHNRLYWYRQTLGQGPEFLTYFQNEAQLEKSRLLSDRFSAERPKGSFSTLEIQRTEQGDSAMYLCASASGGADYGYTFGSGTRLTVV.

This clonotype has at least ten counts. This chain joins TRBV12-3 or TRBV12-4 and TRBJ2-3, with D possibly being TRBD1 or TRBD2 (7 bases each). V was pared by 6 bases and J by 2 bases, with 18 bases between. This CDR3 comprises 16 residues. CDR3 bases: TGTGCCAGCAGCCCTAGGGAGGGGGCGCACACAGATACGCAGTATTTT. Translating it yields CASSPREGAHTDTQYF.

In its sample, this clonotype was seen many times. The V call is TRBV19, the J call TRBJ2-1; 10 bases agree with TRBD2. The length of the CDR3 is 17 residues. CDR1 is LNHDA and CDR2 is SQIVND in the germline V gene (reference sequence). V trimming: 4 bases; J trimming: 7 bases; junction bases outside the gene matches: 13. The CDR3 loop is CASSTLGGAGGQNEQFF. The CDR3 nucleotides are TGTGCCAGTAGTACCCTGGGGGGAGCGGGGGGGCAGAATGAGCAGTTCTTC.

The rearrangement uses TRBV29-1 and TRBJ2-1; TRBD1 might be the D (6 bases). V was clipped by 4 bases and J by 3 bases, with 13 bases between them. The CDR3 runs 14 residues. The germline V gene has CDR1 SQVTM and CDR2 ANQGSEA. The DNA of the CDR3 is TGCAGCGTTGCGTTCGGACAGATCTACAATGAGCAGTTCTTC. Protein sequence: CSVAFGQIYNEQFF.

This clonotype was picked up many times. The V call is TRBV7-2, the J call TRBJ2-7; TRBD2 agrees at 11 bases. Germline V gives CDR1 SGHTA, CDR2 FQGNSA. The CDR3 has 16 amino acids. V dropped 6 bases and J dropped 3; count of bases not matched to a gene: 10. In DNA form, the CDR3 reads TGTGCCAGCAGTTCCCTAGCGGGGGGCCCCTACTACGAGCAGTACTTC. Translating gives CASSSLAGGPYYEQYF.

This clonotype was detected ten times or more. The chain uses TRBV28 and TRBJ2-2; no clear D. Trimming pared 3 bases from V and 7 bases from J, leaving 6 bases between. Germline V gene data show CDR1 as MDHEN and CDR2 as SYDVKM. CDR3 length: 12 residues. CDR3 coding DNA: TGTGCCAGCAGTTTTCTGTACGGGGAGCTGTTTTTT. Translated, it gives CASSFLYGELFF.

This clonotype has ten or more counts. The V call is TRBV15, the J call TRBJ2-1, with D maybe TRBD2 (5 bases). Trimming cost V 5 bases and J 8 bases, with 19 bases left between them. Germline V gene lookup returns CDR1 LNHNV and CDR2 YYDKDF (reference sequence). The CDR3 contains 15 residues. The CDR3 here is CATSPGGLGADEQFF. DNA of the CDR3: TGTGCCACCAGCCCTGGAGGTCTCGGTGCAGATGAGCAGTTCTTC.

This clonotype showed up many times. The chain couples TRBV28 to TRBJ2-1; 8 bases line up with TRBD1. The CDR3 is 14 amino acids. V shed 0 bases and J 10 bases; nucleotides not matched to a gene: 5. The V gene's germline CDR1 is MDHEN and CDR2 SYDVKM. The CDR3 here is CASSLWAGGGEQFF. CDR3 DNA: TGTGCCAGCAGTTTATGGGCAGGGGGCGGGGAGCAGTTCTTC.

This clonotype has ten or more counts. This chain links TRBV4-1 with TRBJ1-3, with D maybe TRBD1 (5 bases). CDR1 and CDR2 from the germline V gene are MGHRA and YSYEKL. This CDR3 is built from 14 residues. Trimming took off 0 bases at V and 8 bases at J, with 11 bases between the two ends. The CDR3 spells CASSQEPGRDTIYF. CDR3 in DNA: TGCGCCAGCAGCCAAGAGCCAGGGAGAGACACCATATATTTT.

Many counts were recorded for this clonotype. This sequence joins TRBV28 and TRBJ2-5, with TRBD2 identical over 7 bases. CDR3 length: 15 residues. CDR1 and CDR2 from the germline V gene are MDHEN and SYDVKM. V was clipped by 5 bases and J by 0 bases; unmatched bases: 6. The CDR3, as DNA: TGTGCCAGCAGTGATATGGGACTATACCAAGAGACCCAGTACTTC. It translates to CASSDMGLYQETQYF.

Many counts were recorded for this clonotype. CDR3 nucleotide sequence: TGTGCCAGCGGTCAGGGACAGGGGTGGTCTGAGCAGTTCTTC. This gives the protein CASGQGQGWSEQFF. The V gene is TRBV7-6, the J gene TRBJ2-1, with 10 nucleotides matching TRBD1. Germline CDR1 and CDR2: SGHVS and FNYEAQ. The CDR3 runs 14 residues. V was pared by 8 bases and J by 9 bases, with 10 bases of the junction left unmatched.

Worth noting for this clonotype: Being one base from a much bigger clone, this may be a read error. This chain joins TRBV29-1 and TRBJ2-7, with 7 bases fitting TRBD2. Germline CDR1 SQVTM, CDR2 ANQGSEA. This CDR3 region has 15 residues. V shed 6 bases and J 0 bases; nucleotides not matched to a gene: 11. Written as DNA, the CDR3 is TGCAGCGTCATGACGGGGGGAACCTTCTCCTACGAGCAGTACTTC. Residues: CSVMTGGTFSYEQYF.

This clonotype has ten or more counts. The CDR3 here is CASSDRDRGNQPQHF. The DNA of the CDR3 is TGTGCCAGCAGCGACCGGGACAGGGGCAATCAGCCCCAGCATTTT. This sequence joins TRBV5-4 and TRBJ1-5; TRBD1 aligns across 9 bases. Looked up from germline, CDR1 is SGHNT and CDR2 is YYREEE (reference sequence). CDR3 length: 15 amino acids. V was pared by 4 bases and J by 2 bases, with 4 bases of the junction left unmatched. The whole variable domain, remainder taken from reference TRBV5-4 and TRBJ1-5, is ETGVTQSPTHLIKTRGQQVTLRCSSQSGHNTVSWYQQALGQGPQFIFQYYREEENGRGNFPPRFSGLQFPNYSSELNVNALELDDSALYLCASSDRDRGNQPQHFGDGTRLSIL.

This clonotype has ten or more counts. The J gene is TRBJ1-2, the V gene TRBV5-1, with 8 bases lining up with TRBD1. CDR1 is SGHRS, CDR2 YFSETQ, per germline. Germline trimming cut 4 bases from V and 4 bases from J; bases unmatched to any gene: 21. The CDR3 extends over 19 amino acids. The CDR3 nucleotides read TGCGCCAGCAGCCTAAAAATTCCGGGACAGGCAGACGTTTCCTATGGCTACACCTTC. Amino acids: CASSLKIPGQADVSYGYTF.

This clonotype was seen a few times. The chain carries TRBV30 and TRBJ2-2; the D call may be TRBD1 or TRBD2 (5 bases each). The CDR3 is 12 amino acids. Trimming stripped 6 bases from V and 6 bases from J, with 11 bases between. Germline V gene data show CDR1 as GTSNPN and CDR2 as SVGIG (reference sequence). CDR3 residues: CACNRGPGELFF. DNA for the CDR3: TGTGCCTGTAATCGGGGACCCGGGGAGCTGTTTTTT.

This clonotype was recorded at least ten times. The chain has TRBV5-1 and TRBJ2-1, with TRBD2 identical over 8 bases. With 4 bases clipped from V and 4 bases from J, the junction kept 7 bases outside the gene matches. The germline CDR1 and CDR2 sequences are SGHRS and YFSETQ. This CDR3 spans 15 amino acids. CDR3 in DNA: TGCGCCAGCAGCCCTACTAGCGGCGCTTACAATGAGCAGTTCTTC. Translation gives CASSPTSGAYNEQFF.

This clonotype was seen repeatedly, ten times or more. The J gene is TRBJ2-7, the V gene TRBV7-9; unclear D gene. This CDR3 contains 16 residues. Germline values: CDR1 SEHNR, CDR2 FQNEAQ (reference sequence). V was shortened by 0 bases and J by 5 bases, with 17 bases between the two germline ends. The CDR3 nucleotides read TGTGCCAGCAGCTTAGCGGGCAGTGAACTCAACCACGAGCAGTACTTC. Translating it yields CASSLAGSELNHEQYF.

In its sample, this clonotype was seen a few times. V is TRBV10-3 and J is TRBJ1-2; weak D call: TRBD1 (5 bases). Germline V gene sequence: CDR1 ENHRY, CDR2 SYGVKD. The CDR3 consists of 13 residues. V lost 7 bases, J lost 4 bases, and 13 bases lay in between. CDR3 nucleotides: TGTGCCATCAAATCCAGGGAACTCTATGGCTACACCTTC. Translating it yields CAIKSRELYGYTF.

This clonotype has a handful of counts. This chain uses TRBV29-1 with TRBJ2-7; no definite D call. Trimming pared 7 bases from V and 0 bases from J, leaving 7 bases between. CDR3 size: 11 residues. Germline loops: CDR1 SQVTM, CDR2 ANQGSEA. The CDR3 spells CSAGSSYEQYF. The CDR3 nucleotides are TGCAGCGCCGGAAGCTCCTACGAGCAGTACTTC.

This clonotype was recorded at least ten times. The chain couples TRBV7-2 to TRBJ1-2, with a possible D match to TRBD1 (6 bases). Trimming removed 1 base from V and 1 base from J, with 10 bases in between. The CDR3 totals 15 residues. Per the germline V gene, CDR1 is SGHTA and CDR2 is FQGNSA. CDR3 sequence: CASSLDGTNNYGYTF. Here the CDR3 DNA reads TGTGCCAGCAGCTTAGATGGGACAAATAACTATGGCTACACCTTC.

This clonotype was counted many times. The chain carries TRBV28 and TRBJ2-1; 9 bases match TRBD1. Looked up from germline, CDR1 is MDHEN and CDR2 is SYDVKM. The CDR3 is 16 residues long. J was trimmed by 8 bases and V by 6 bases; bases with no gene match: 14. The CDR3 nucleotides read TGTGCCAGCAGGAGCGGGACAGGGCCAAGGGGGGATGAGCAGTTCTTC. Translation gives CASRSGTGPRGDEQFF.

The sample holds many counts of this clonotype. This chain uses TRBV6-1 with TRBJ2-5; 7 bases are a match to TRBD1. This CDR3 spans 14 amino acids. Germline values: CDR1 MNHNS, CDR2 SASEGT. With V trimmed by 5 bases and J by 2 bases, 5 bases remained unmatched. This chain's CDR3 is CASSLSRGQETQYF. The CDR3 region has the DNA TGTGCCAGCAGTCTGAGCAGGGGGCAAGAGACCCAGTACTTC.

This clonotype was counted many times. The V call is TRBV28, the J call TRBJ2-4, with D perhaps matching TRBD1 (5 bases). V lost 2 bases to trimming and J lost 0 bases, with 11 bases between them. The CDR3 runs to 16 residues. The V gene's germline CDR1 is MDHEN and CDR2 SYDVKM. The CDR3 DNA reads TGTGCCAGCAGTTTAGCCAGGACACTAGCCAAAAACATTCAGTACTTC. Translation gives CASSLARTLAKNIQYF. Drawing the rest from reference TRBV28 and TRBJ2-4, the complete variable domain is DVKVTQSSRYLVKRTGEKVFLECVQDMDHENMFWYRQDPGLGLRLIYFSYDVKMKEKGDIPEGYSVSREKKERFSLILESASTNQTSMYLCASSLARTLAKNIQYFGAGTRLSVL.

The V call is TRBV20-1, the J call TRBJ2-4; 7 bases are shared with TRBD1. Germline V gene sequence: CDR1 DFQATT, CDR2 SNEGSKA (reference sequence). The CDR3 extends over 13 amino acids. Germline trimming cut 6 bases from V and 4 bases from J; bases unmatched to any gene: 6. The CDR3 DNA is TGCAGTGCACCTAAGGGACAGAAAAACATTCAGTACTTC. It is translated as CSAPKGQKNIQYF.

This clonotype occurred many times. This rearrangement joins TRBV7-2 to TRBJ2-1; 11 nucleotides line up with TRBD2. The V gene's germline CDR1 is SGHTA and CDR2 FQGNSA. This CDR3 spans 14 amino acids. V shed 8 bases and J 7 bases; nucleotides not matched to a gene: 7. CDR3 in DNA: TGTGCCAGCTCTATTAGCGGGGGGGCGAATGAGCAGTTCTTC. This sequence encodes CASSISGGANEQFF.

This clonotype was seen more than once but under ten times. The CDR3 DNA sequence: TGTGCCAGCTCGACACAGGGGGGTATCTACGAGCAGTACTTC. Translation: CASSTQGGIYEQYF. The V and J genes are TRBV18 and TRBJ2-7; 8 bases fit TRBD1. CDR1 is KGHSH, CDR2 LQKENI, per germline. CDR3 size: 14 residues. J was trimmed by 3 bases and V by 6 bases; bases with no gene match: 7.